One sample yielded the 27 T cell receptor beta chains listed below, sequenced in a study of healthy donors' naive CD4 and CD8 T cells. TCR libraries were built from about 500 ng of total RNA by linear amplification. TCRdb re-analysed the reads in MiXCR, keeping a single row per CDR3 protein. Of approximately 180,000 distinct CDR3 sequences in the sample, 74% were seen once. Sequenced input: naive CD4+ and CD8+ T cells sorted from blood, pooled from several donors. Receptors originate from a pool of human donors in good health; the sample pools cells from several healthy donors.

The chain couples TRBV29-1 to TRBJ2-1; 12 bases are shared with TRBD2. Germline lookup yields CDR1 SQVTM and CDR2 ANQGSEA. Trimming removed 7 bases from V and 6 bases from J; junction bases left unmatched: 7. There are 14 residues in the CDR3. CDR3 residues: CSGVTSGSSNEQFF. The CDR3, as DNA: TGCAGCGGAGTGACTAGCGGGAGTAGCAATGAGCAGTTCTTC.

V usage is TRBV6-5 and J usage is TRBJ1-3, with D possibly being TRBD1 (6 bases). V lost 2 bases to trimming and J lost 0 bases, with 11 bases between them. This CDR3 contains 16 residues. CDR1 MNHEY and CDR2 SVGAGI come from the germline V gene. CDR3 sequence reads: CASSYGGHLSGNTIYF. The CDR3 nucleotides are TGTGCCAGCAGTTACGGGGGACACCTCTCTGGAAACACCATATATTTT.

The V and J genes are TRBV27 and TRBJ1-6; D is unresolved. The CDR3 runs 15 residues. The germline V gene encodes CDR1 MNHEY and CDR2 SMNVEV (reference sequence). Trimming removed 5 bases at V and 8 bases at J, with 16 bases between. The CDR3 sequence is CASSQSAPRYSPLHF. The CDR3 DNA reads TGTGCCAGCAGTCAAAGTGCACCTCGGTATTCACCCCTCCACTTT.

The chain uses TRBV6-5 and TRBJ2-1, with 8 bases that match TRBD2. The V segment lost 6 bases and the J segment 8 bases; nucleotides outside the gene matches: 9. The CDR3 is 14 residues long. CDR1 is MNHEY, CDR2 SVGAGI, per germline. Here the CDR3 reads CASSEAGDTDEQFF. CDR3 in DNA: TGTGCCAGCAGCGAAGCGGGAGACACCGATGAGCAGTTCTTC.

V usage is TRBV5-4 and J usage is TRBJ2-7, with 7 bases fitting TRBD2. The CDR3 has 14 residues. V was clipped by 4 bases and J by 3 bases; unmatched bases: 7. Germline V gene sequence: CDR1 SGHNT, CDR2 YYREEE (reference sequence). In nucleotides, the CDR3 is TGTGCCAGCAGCCTAGAAGCGGGAAGCTACGAGCAGTACTTC. Amino acid sequence: CASSLEAGSYEQYF.

The chain links TRBV29-1 to TRBJ2-7; 11 bases are a match to TRBD2. The CDR3 has 15 amino acids. The J segment lost 0 bases and the V segment lost 2 bases, leaving 3 bases of the junction unmatched. Germline V gene data show CDR1 as SQVTM and CDR2 as ANQGSEA. CDR3 nucleotide sequence: TGCAGCGTTGAACTAGCGGGAGGCCCCTCCTACGAGCAGTACTTC. Translating gives CSVELAGGPSYEQYF.

As regards this clonotype: The junction does not match germline at one end; this may be a read error. In nucleotides, the CDR3 is TGTGCCAGCAGTCCCCTAGCGGGGGGCAACACCGGGGGGCTGTTTTTT. This translates into CASSPLAGGNTGGLFF. The chain recombines TRBV27 with TRBJ2-2; 11 nucleotides align to TRBD2. This CDR3 has 16 amino acids. Germline V gives CDR1 MNHEY, CDR2 SMNVEV (reference sequence).

In the case of this clonotype: The junction departs from the called germline gene at one end, perhaps through a read error. The rearrangement joins TRBV15 to TRBJ2-1; 8 nucleotides align to TRBD1. The CDR3 is 11 residues long. The germline gives CDR1 LNHNV, CDR2 YYDKDF (reference sequence). CDR3 sequence reads: CATRTGNGQFF. The DNA for the CDR3 is TGTGCCACCCGGACAGGGAATGGGCAGTTCTTC.

This clonotype has only one observation. V and J are TRBV5-1 and TRBJ2-1; TRBD1 matches at 7 bases. Looked up from germline, CDR1 is SGHRS and CDR2 is YFSETQ. With 4 bases clipped from V and 0 bases from J, the junction kept 4 bases outside the gene matches. The length of the CDR3 is 15 residues. The DNA of the CDR3 is TGCGCCAGCAGCACAGGGGCGAGCTCCTACAATGAGCAGTTCTTC. It encodes CASSTGASSYNEQFF.

This clonotype has just one count. The rearrangement joins TRBV5-8 to TRBJ2-3; tentatively, D is TRBD1 (6 bases). Trimming took off 0 bases at V and 4 bases at J, with 12 bases between the two ends. Germline lookup yields CDR1 SGHTS and CDR2 YDEGEE. The CDR3 sequence is 15 residues long. The CDR3 spells CASSLAYRTADTQYF. CDR3 bases: TGTGCCAGCAGCTTGGCCTATCGGACAGCAGATACGCAGTATTTT.

This chain connects TRBV15 to TRBJ2-1, with TRBD1 identical over 10 bases. The CDR3 totals 15 residues. The junction had 4 bases not matched to a gene; V was cut back by 5 bases and J by 3 bases. Germline lookup yields CDR1 LNHNV and CDR2 YYDKDF (reference sequence). The CDR3 region has the DNA TGTGCCACCAGCGGCCGGGACAGGGGCTACAATGAGCAGTTCTTC. This sequence encodes CATSGRDRGYNEQFF.

The V and J genes are TRBV15 and TRBJ1-2; D is unclear. Trimming left V 7 bases short and J 4 bases short, with 19 bases between. The CDR3 consists of 15 residues. Germline V lookup: CDR1 LNHNV, CDR2 YYDKDF (reference sequence). Written as DNA, the CDR3 is TGTGCCACCAACGATAGGCTGAACGGGGTCTATGGCTACACCTTC. Its translation: CATNDRLNGVYGYTF. The variable domain in full, with the rest retrieved from reference TRBV15 and TRBJ1-2, is DAMVIQNPRYQVTQFGKPVTLSCSQTLNHNVMYWYQQKSSQAPKLLFHYYDKDFNNEADTPDNFQSRRPNTSFCFLDIRSPGLGDTAMYLCATNDRLNGVYGYTFGSGTRLTVV.

The chain carries TRBV10-3 and TRBJ1-2, with D unresolved. Trimming pared 7 bases from V and 3 bases from J, leaving 12 bases between. There are 13 residues in the CDR3. Germline assignment: CDR1 ENHRY and CDR2 SYGVKD. The CDR3 protein is CAIMVPGDYGYTF. The CDR3 DNA reads as TGTGCCATCATGGTCCCGGGAGACTATGGCTACACCTTC.

V is TRBV6-5 and J is TRBJ1-4, with D unclear. The V and J ends lost 7 bases and 11 bases respectively, with 8 bases between them. CDR3 length: 10 amino acids. Germline CDR1 is MNHEY and CDR2 is SVGAGI. The DNA for the CDR3 is TGTGCCAGCAAAGGAGTCAAACTGTTTTTT. Translation: CASKGVKLFF.

The chain uses TRBV7-9 and TRBJ1-6; the match to TRBD1 covers 7 bases. The V gene end was trimmed by 5 bases and the J gene end by 8 bases; junction bases not matched to a gene: 3. Germline-derived CDR1 and CDR2 are SEHNR and FQNEAQ (reference sequence). The CDR3 length is 13 residues. CDR3 nucleotide sequence: TGTGCCAGCAGCCTAGGACAGGATTCACCCCTCCACTTT. Amino acids: CASSLGQDSPLHF.

The chain combines TRBV5-1 with TRBJ2-5; the D is unclear. The CDR3 totals 13 residues. V dropped 3 bases and J dropped 5 bases, with 11 bases sitting between them. Germline CDR1 is SGHRS and CDR2 is YFSETQ. Written as DNA, the CDR3 is TGCGCCAGCAGCTCCGACCCGCAGGAGACCCAGTACTTC. It yields the protein CASSSDPQETQYF.

The chain uses TRBV19 and TRBJ1-1; D remains ambiguous. From germline, CDR1 is LNHDA and CDR2 SQIVND (reference sequence). Trimming took 3 bases from V and 3 from J, leaving 5 bases between them. The length of the CDR3 is 12 residues. The CDR3 DNA follows: TGTGCCAGTAGTATTGGGTACACTGAAGCTTTCTTT. Translation: CASSIGYTEAFF.

The gene calls are TRBV29-1 and TRBJ2-5; TRBD2 aligns across 9 bases. V lost 7 bases, J lost 4 bases, and 10 bases stayed unmatched. The germline gives CDR1 SQVTM, CDR2 ANQGSEA. This CDR3 is 14 amino acids long. CDR3 region: CSGGGREGRETQYF. The CDR3 nucleotides are TGCAGCGGGGGAGGGCGGGAGGGCCGAGAGACCCAGTACTTC.

The chain uses TRBV11-3 and TRBJ2-7, with D possibly being TRBD2 (5 bases). The CDR3 sequence is 17 residues long. V was pared by 2 bases and J by 4 bases, with 21 bases between. Germline assignment: CDR1 SGHNT and CDR2 YENEEA. This CDR3 reads CASSLWQEDFRPYEQYF. Here the CDR3 DNA reads TGTGCCAGCAGCTTATGGCAGGAGGACTTCCGACCTTACGAGCAGTACTTC.

The chain employs TRBV27 and TRBJ1-5; D is possibly TRBD1 (6 bases). The CDR3 sequence is 14 residues long. Deletions cut 5 bases from V and 3 bases from J, with 11 bases between. The germline CDR1 and CDR2 sequences are MNHEY and SMNVEV (reference sequence). CDR3 amino acids: CASSVTGINQPQHF. CDR3 bases: TGTGCCAGCAGTGTGACAGGCATCAATCAGCCCCAGCATTTT.

The rearrangement uses TRBV6-2 or TRBV6-3 and TRBJ2-1, with TRBD1 identical over 7 bases. Germline assignment: CDR1 MNHEY and CDR2 SVGEGT. The junction had 12 bases not matched to a gene; V was cut back by 6 bases and J by 7 bases. This CDR3 contains 15 residues. The CDR3 DNA sequence: TGTGCCAGCAGCAGGGCCGGGACAGTAGTAAATGAGCAGTTCTTC. It yields the protein CASSRAGTVVNEQFF.

This chain connects TRBV29-1 to TRBJ1-2; D remains unclear. CDR1 and CDR2 (germline): SQVTM, ANQGSEA. V was cut by 4 bases and J by 7 bases, with 10 bases left in between. The CDR3 has 11 amino acids. The CDR3 sequence: CSVGAAGGYTF. As DNA, the CDR3 is TGCAGCGTTGGGGCGGCGGGTGGCTACACCTTC.

The CDR3 loop is CASTGTGVLVTEQFF. CDR3 nucleotides: TGTGCCAGCACTGGGACAGGGGTTTTGGTAACTGAGCAGTTCTTC. The rearrangement joins TRBV6-6 to TRBJ2-1, with 10 bases lining up with TRBD1. The CDR3 has 15 residues. CDR1 MNHNY and CDR2 SVGAGI come from the germline V gene (reference sequence). Trimming at V came to 7 bases and at J to 9 bases, leaving 12 bases not matched to a gene.

This chain links TRBV6-2 or TRBV6-3 with TRBJ1-6; D is ambiguous. The length of the CDR3 is 11 residues. V lost 8 bases to trimming and J lost 10 bases, with 9 bases between them. The germline gives CDR1 MNHEY, CDR2 SVGEGT. DNA for the CDR3: TGTGCCAGCGGGGTTGGATCACCCCTCCACTTT. The encoded protein is CASGVGSPLHF.

The CDR3, as DNA: TGCAGTGCTAGAGATCAGAGACAGGGCTCCATCCGCAATGAGCAGTTCTTC. Translated: CSARDQRQGSIRNEQFF. The chain couples TRBV20-1 to TRBJ2-1; 7 nucleotides agree with TRBD1. This CDR3 spans 17 amino acids. Trimming cost V 0 bases and J 6 bases; bases outside gene matches: 14. Germline lookup yields CDR1 DFQATT and CDR2 SNEGSKA (reference sequence).

This clonotype has a handful of counts. The rearrangement links TRBV5-1 to TRBJ2-3, with D hard to call. Looked up from germline, CDR1 is SGHRS and CDR2 is YFSETQ. V gave up 3 bases and J gave up 1 base, with 18 bases separating them. The CDR3 contains 17 residues. The CDR3 DNA is TGCGCCAGCAGCTCGAACCCCGTAAATGACGGCACAGATACGCAGTATTTT. Protein product: CASSSNPVNDGTDTQYF.

This clonotype was counted a few times. The chain couples TRBV5-1 to TRBJ2-1; 8 bases are a match to TRBD2. J lost 4 bases, V lost 3 bases, and 6 bases had no gene match. CDR3 length: 15 amino acids. CDR1 and CDR2 (germline): SGHRS, YFSETQ. CDR3 sequence reads: CASSSGGGLYNEQFF. DNA for the CDR3: TGCGCCAGCAGCTCCGGCGGGGGGCTATACAATGAGCAGTTCTTC.